The 17 T cell receptor beta chains below were found in one sample sequenced in a study of blood T cell repertoires in COVID-19. Data came from immunoSEQ multiplex PCR; TCRdb stores just in-frame clones and leaves some out. The sample includes roughly 80,000 clones, roughly 80% seen only once; the top ten take over 15%. Source material: peripheral blood. The source is a woman between 55 and 75 years old with acute or convalescent COVID-19.

The chain combines TRBV6-6 with TRBJ2-7; 8 bases line up with TRBD1. CDR3 size: 14 residues. From germline, CDR1 is MNHNY and CDR2 SVGAGI (reference sequence). V lost 7 bases, J lost 3 bases, and 8 bases stayed unmatched. The CDR3 is CASNTGTGGYEQYF. CDR3 nucleotide sequence: TGTGCCAGCAACACAGGGACAGGAGGCTACGAGCAGTACTTC.

The chain carries TRBV3-1 (or the pseudogene TRBV3-2) and TRBJ2-3; D remains ambiguous. The length of the CDR3 is 12 residues. Deletions cut 4 bases from V and 7 bases from J, with 9 bases between. Germline lookup yields CDR1 LGHDT and CDR2 YNNKEL (reference sequence). The CDR3: CASSPPGNTQYF. The CDR3 region has the DNA TGTGCCAGCAGCCCCCCAGGTAATACGCAGTATTTT.

The rearrangement uses TRBV4-1 and TRBJ1-6, with D possibly TRBD1 on 6 matching bases. Germline CDR1 reads MGHRA; CDR2 reads YSYEKL. V was pared by 0 bases and J by 4 bases, with 13 bases between. CDR3 length equals 17 residues. CDR3: CASSQDYGTFYNSPLHF. The DNA of the CDR3 is TGCGCCAGCAGCCAAGATTACGGGACATTTTATAATTCACCCCTCCACTTT.

The chain carries TRBV5-1 and TRBJ2-1; 7 bases match TRBD1. The V segment lost 3 bases and the J segment 6 bases; nucleotides outside the gene matches: 6. The germline gives CDR1 SGHRS, CDR2 YFSETQ. The CDR3 length is 14 residues. The CDR3 reads CASSWGTDGNEQFF. Here the CDR3 DNA reads TGCGCCAGCAGCTGGGGGACAGACGGCAATGAGCAGTTCTTC.

The gene calls are TRBV5-1 and TRBJ1-2; D unresolved. The V gene's germline CDR1 is SGHRS and CDR2 YFSETQ. The CDR3 contains 16 residues. The V end lost 2 bases, the J end lost 7 bases, and 21 bases lay between the germline ends. DNA of the CDR3: TGCGCCAGCAGCTTTTACTCTCGAGGGTCTGGAAGTGGCTACACCTTC. Encoded protein: CASSFYSRGSGSGYTF.

This clone was detected once. The rearrangement uses TRBV3-1 (or the pseudogene TRBV3-2) and TRBJ1-4; 11 bases are a match to TRBD1. Germline trimming cut 7 bases from V and 7 bases from J; bases unmatched to any gene: 5. The CDR3 sequence is 14 residues long. The V gene's germline CDR1 is LGHDT and CDR2 YNNKEL (reference sequence). CDR3 DNA sequence: TGTGCCAGCAACCGCGGACAGGGGGCTGAAAAACTGTTTTTT. Its protein is CASNRGQGAEKLFF.

The CDR3 spells CASSLAGTVSYHF. The CDR3, as DNA: TGTGCCAGCAGCTTAGCTGGGACAGTTAGTTATCATTTT. The chain recombines TRBV7-8 with TRBJ1-5, with 7 bases lining up with TRBD1. Trimming removed 0 bases from V and 16 bases from J; junction bases left unmatched: 9. Per germline, CDR1 SGHVS and CDR2 FQNEAQ. The CDR3 runs to 13 residues.

The chain has TRBV9 and TRBJ1-2, with a possible D match to TRBD1 (5 bases). The CDR3 loop spans 15 amino acids. Trimming shortened V by 0 bases and J by 2 bases, and 11 bases separated the two germline ends. The germline gives CDR1 SGDLS, CDR2 YYNGEE. The CDR3 DNA sequence: TGTGCCAGCAGCGTAGCAGGACAAATCAACTATGGCTACACCTTC. This codes for CASSVAGQINYGYTF.

This clone has a handful of counts. In DNA, the CDR3 is TGCAGCGTTGCCCAGGGGGTTACTGAAGCTTTCTTT. This translates into CSVAQGVTEAFF. The rearrangement joins TRBV29-1 to TRBJ1-1; TRBD1 matches 7 bases. The trim removed 4 bases at V and 5 bases at J, leaving 4 bases unmatched. The CDR3 totals 12 residues. From germline, CDR1 is SQVTM and CDR2 ANQGSEA.

This CDR3 reads CASSQYAKGNEQFF. CDR3 DNA sequence: TGTGCCAGCAGCCAATACGCAAAGGGGAATGAGCAGTTCTTC. The chain joins TRBV3-1 (or the pseudogene TRBV3-2) to TRBJ2-1; D is possibly TRBD1 (5 bases). V was trimmed by 2 bases and J by 7 bases, leaving 12 bases between them. CDR3 size: 14 residues. CDR1 and CDR2 (germline): LGHDT, YNNKEL (reference sequence).

V and J are TRBV30 and TRBJ1-2; possible D gene TRBD1, 6 bases. The CDR3 is made up of 13 amino acids. The germline V gene has CDR1 GTSNPN and CDR2 SVGIG (reference sequence). Trimming took off 3 bases at V and 2 bases at J, with 10 bases between the two ends. Here the CDR3 reads CAWRPGQNYGYTF. CDR3 DNA sequence: TGTGCCTGGAGGCCGGGACAAAACTATGGCTACACCTTC.

This clone was found a few times. The V and J genes are TRBV18 and TRBJ1-4; 9 positions match TRBD1. With 3 bases clipped from V and 7 bases from J, the junction kept 6 bases outside the gene matches. Germline lookup yields CDR1 KGHSH and CDR2 LQKENI. The CDR3 contains 15 residues. The CDR3 here is CASSPYGQGTEKLFF. CDR3 bases: TGTGCCAGCTCACCCTACGGACAGGGGACTGAAAAACTGTTTTTT.

The chain uses TRBV3-1 (or the pseudogene TRBV3-2) and TRBJ1-5; D is ambiguous. The V and J ends lost 0 bases and 11 bases respectively, with 8 bases between them. The CDR3 is 12 residues long. Germline-derived CDR1 and CDR2 are LGHDT and YNNKEL (reference sequence). CDR3 amino acids: CASSQEGRAQHF. The CDR3 DNA reads as TGTGCCAGCAGCCAAGAGGGGAGGGCCCAGCATTTT.

The gene calls are TRBV2 and TRBJ1-1, with no clear D. This CDR3 has 15 residues. V was trimmed by 5 bases and J by 3 bases, leaving 16 bases between them. Germline V CDR1 and CDR2: SNHLY, FYNNEI. CDR3: CASSSILSFDTEAFF. The CDR3 coding sequence is TGTGCCAGCAGTTCTATCCTTAGTTTCGACACTGAAGCTTTCTTT.

This chain connects TRBV7-9 to TRBJ2-7; D possibly corresponds to TRBD1 (6 bases). Trimming took 0 bases from V and 0 from J, leaving 12 bases between them. The CDR3 spans 16 residues. Per germline, CDR1 SEHNR and CDR2 FQNEAQ (reference sequence). CDR3 coding DNA: TGTGCCAGCAGCTTAGCCTCAACAGGGAGCTCCTACGAGCAGTACTTC. This sequence encodes CASSLASTGSSYEQYF. The complete variable domain, with remaining parts taken from reference TRBV7-9 and TRBJ2-7, reads DTGVSQNPRHKITKRGQNVTFRCDPISEHNRLYWYRQTLGQGPEFLTYFQNEAQLEKSRLLSDRFSAERPKGSFSTLEIQRTEQGDSAMYLCASSLASTGSSYEQYFGPGTRLTVT.

The chain is built from TRBV7-3 and TRBJ2-1; 7 bases map to TRBD1. Germline V lookup: CDR1 SGHTA, CDR2 FQGTGA. Unmatched junction bases numbered 9, after V lost 5 bases and J lost 5 bases. This CDR3 contains 15 residues. CDR3 coding DNA: TGTGCCAGCAGCCCTCCGGGACAGCTGAACAATGAGCAGTTCTTC. Translated, it gives CASSPPGQLNNEQFF. The full variable domain, with the rest looked up from reference TRBV7-3 and TRBJ2-1, is GAGVSQTPSNKVTEKGKYVELRCDPISGHTALYWYRQSLGQGPEFLIYFQGTGAADDSGLPNDRFFAVRPEGSVSTLKIQRTERGDSAVYLCASSPPGQLNNEQFFGPGTRLTVL.

This clone is a singleton in its sample. The CDR3 DNA is TGCGCCAGCAGCTTGGACAGGGAAAACGAGCAGTACGTC. The encoded protein is CASSLDRENEQYV. The V gene is TRBV5-1, the J gene TRBJ2-7; perhaps TRBD1 as D (6 bases). Trimming pared 0 bases from V and 5 bases from J, leaving 9 bases between. Germline loops: CDR1 SGHRS, CDR2 YFSETQ. The CDR3 runs 13 residues.